These T cell receptor beta chains were read from a single sample in a study of T cells in Graves' hyperthyroidism and ophthalmopathy. TCRdb fed the multiplex PCR reads into MiXCR, producing one record per CDR3 protein. There are a few hundred thousand distinct CDR3 sequences in the sample; roughly 15% occur only once, and 5.3% lies in the top ten. Sequences were obtained from blood. The source is a woman between 18 and 29 years old with Graves' hyperthyroidism. Both conserved end residues are part of each CDR3. A D gene is named only where the DNA matches it firmly. The size field is filled for only some rows; it gives once, few, many or a size class.

TGTGCCAGCAGCGACCCACAGGGGGCGTTAGGTGGCTACACCTTC,CASSDPQGALGGYTF,TRBV28,TRBJ1-2,TRBD1,many
TGCAGTGCAAAACCGGGACAGTATGGCTACACCTTC,CSAKPGQYGYTF,TRBV20-1,TRBJ1-2,TRBD1,few
TGTGCCAGCAGCTTAGTTAGCGGGAACTCCTACGAGCAGTACTTC,CASSLVSGNSYEQYF,TRBV11-2,TRBJ2-7,TRBD2,many
TGTGCCAGCAGTCGCGCAGATTACAATGAGCAGTTCTTC,CASSRADYNEQFF,TRBV28,TRBJ2-1,NA,many
TGTGCCAGCAGCTTAGGTAGTAGCGGGAGGCAAGATACGCAGTATTTT,CASSLGSSGRQDTQYF,TRBV7-6,TRBJ2-3,TRBD2,NA
TGCAGCGTTGTTGGGGCAGGGAAAACGTACAATGAGCAGTTCTTC,CSVVGAGKTYNEQFF,TRBV29-1,TRBJ2-1,NA,many
TGTGCCTGGGGTTACAGGGAAGCTGGCTACACCTTC,CAWGYREAGYTF,TRBV30,TRBJ1-2,NA,many
TGTGCCAGCAGCTTATCCGAGAGTGTAGAAGCTTTCTTT,CASSLSESVEAFF,TRBV7-8,TRBJ1-1,NA,many
TGTGCCAGCAGAGCCACCTACGAGCAGTACTTC,CASRATYEQYF,TRBV27,TRBJ2-7,NA,many
TGTGCCAGCAGTGAATTGATACTGGGCGTCACTGAAGCTTTCTTT,CASSELILGVTEAFF,TRBV6-1,TRBJ1-1,NA,many
TGCGCCAGCAGCTTGAACGGGGCCCTCACAGATACGCAGTATTTT,CASSLNGALTDTQYF,TRBV5-1,TRBJ2-3,NA,many
TGTGCCTTGTCAGACAGCATTAAAAACATTCAGTACTTC,CALSDSIKNIQYF,TRBV30,TRBJ2-4,NA,NA
TGTGCCATCAGTCGGGACAGGCTGAACACTGAAGCTTTCTTT,CAISRDRLNTEAFF,TRBV10-3,TRBJ1-1,TRBD1,many
TGCAGCGTTGACCAGGGGCGATCGAACACTGAAGCTTTCTTT,CSVDQGRSNTEAFF,TRBV29-1,TRBJ1-1,NA,few
TGTGCCAGCAGCTTAGATGGGCAGGCAATAGGGACTGAAGCTTTCTTT,CASSLDGQAIGTEAFF,TRBV7-2,TRBJ1-1,NA,many
TGTGCCAGCAGTCCGGGACTGACGGGAAATGAAAAACTGTTTTTT,CASSPGLTGNEKLFF,TRBV12-3/TRBV12-4,TRBJ1-4,NA,many
TGCGCCAGCAGCTTGGAGGTGAACTCTGGAAACACCATATATTTT,CASSLEVNSGNTIYF,TRBV5-1,TRBJ1-3,NA,NA
TGTGCCAGTCGAAGGGAGCCGGGCACTGAAGCTTTCTTT,CASRREPGTEAFF,TRBV2,TRBJ1-1,NA,NA
TGTGCCAGCAGTGAATTGGGGGGGTTTAGTTCACCCCTCCACTTT,CASSELGGFSSPLHF,TRBV25-1,TRBJ1-6,NA,NA
TGTGCCAGCAGTTTAGCGACTAGCGGGACAGATACGCAGTATTTT,CASSLATSGTDTQYF,TRBV12-3/TRBV12-4,TRBJ2-3,TRBD2,many
TGTGCCTGGAGTGTACCTTATAGCAATCAGCCCCAGCATTTT,CAWSVPYSNQPQHF,TRBV30,TRBJ1-5,NA,many
TGCAGTGCTAACGTGCCTATGGGACAGGGGAAAGAGACCCAGTACTTC,CSANVPMGQGKETQYF,TRBV20-1,TRBJ2-5,TRBD1,many
TGTGCCAGCAGCCACGGCAGGGGGCGAGGCACTGAAGCTTTCTTT,CASSHGRGRGTEAFF,TRBV6-5,TRBJ1-1,TRBD1,NA
TGCGCCAGCAGCCAAGATCAACAGGCCGACACTGAAGCTTTCTTT,CASSQDQQADTEAFF,TRBV4-3,TRBJ1-1,NA,few